Shown below are 16 T cell receptor beta chains from a single sample sequenced in a study of CD8 T cells in ankylosing spondylitis. MiXCR, applied by TCRdb to the 5' RACE reads, yields one record per CDR3 protein. The sample contains 200,000 to 300,000 distinct CDR3 sequences, 8% to 11% of which appear only once. Specimen: blood, either unsorted or a sorted T cell fraction (not recorded which). The origin of the receptors is a male donor with ankylosing spondylitis or in good health (not recorded which).

V usage is TRBV3-1 and J usage is TRBJ1-2, with 8 bases identical to TRBD1. In germline, CDR1 is LGHDT, CDR2 YNNKEL (reference sequence). CDR3 size: 15 residues. V lost 11 bases, J lost 2 bases, and 13 bases stayed unmatched. The CDR3 reads CACSPGTGGNYGYTF. CDR3 DNA: TGTGCCTGCTCCCCCGGGACAGGCGGAAACTATGGCTACACCTTC.

This clonotype came up many times. This chain joins TRBV5-1 and TRBJ2-5; the D is unclear. This CDR3 has 11 amino acids. Germline values: CDR1 SGHRS, CDR2 YFSETQ. With 4 bases removed from V and 4 bases from J, the gap between germline ends came to 5 bases. CDR3 DNA sequence: TGCGCCAGCAGCAACGGAGAGACCCAGTACTTC. Translation: CASSNGETQYF.

This clonotype has at least ten counts. The V and J genes are TRBV10-3 and TRBJ2-6; TRBD2 might be the D (5 bases). Germline V gene data show CDR1 as ENHRY and CDR2 as SYGVKD. CDR3 length equals 18 residues. Between the trimmed V and J ends, which lost 8 bases and 4 bases, there was a span of 24 bases. This chain's CDR3 is CAIAVDTSAGSGANVLTF. The CDR3 DNA reads as TGTGCCATCGCGGTTGATACTTCTGCGGGTTCGGGGGCCAACGTCCTGACTTTC.

At least ten counts were recorded for this clonotype. This chain connects TRBV27 to TRBJ2-7, with D unresolved. V shed 4 bases and J shed 3 bases, with 16 bases lying between them. Germline assignment: CDR1 MNHEY and CDR2 SMNVEV (reference sequence). This CDR3 region has 15 residues. The DNA for the CDR3 is TGTGCCAGCAGTTCCTCGACACAATTTCGCTACGAGCAGTACTTC. This translates into CASSSSTQFRYEQYF.

The genes are TRBV7-7 and TRBJ2-5; possible D gene TRBD1, 6 bases. The ends were cut back, 1 base at V and 3 bases at J, with 12 bases in the middle. This CDR3 contains 15 residues. The germline V gene encodes CDR1 SSHAT and CDR2 FNYEAQ (reference sequence). CDR3 DNA sequence: TGTGCCAGCAGCTTAGTCACAGGGTCAGAAGAGACCCAGTACTTC. Translation gives CASSLVTGSEETQYF.

This clonotype showed up just a few times. J is TRBJ2-7 and V is TRBV11-2; D perhaps matches TRBD1 (5 bases). The CDR3 length is 11 residues. Germline values: CDR1 SGHAT, CDR2 FQNNGV. Trimming stripped 8 bases from V and 0 bases from J, with 5 bases between. The CDR3 DNA reads as TGTGCCAGCGGGGCCTCCTACGAGCAGTACTTC. Translation: CASGASYEQYF.

This clonotype was seen repeatedly, ten times or more. The chain links TRBV6-1 to TRBJ2-1; 10 bases match TRBD2. From germline, CDR1 is MNHNS and CDR2 SASEGT. The CDR3 has 16 amino acids. After removal of 6 bases from V and 6 bases from J, the junction contained 11 bases not matched to a gene. CDR3 in amino acids: CASSSWTSGRFNEQFF. DNA for the CDR3: TGTGCCAGCAGCAGCTGGACTAGCGGAAGATTCAATGAGCAGTTCTTC.

In its sample, this clonotype was seen a few times. This chain uses TRBV2 with TRBJ2-2; possible D gene TRBD1, 6 bases. Germline V lookup: CDR1 SNHLY, CDR2 FYNNEI. V dropped 4 bases and J dropped 4 bases, with 10 bases sitting between them. The CDR3 totals 14 residues. This CDR3 reads CASSGTGPTGELFF. DNA of the CDR3: TGTGCCAGCAGTGGAACAGGGCCCACCGGGGAGCTGTTTTTT.

This clonotype was picked up many times. The V gene is TRBV5-1, the J gene TRBJ1-4; D ambiguous. Germline CDR1 SGHRS, CDR2 YFSETQ. This CDR3 spans 15 amino acids. V lost 0 bases and J lost 7, with 13 bases in between. The CDR3 reads CASSLGSGMSEKLFF. CDR3 nucleotides: TGCGCCAGCAGCTTGGGATCGGGGATGTCTGAAAAACTGTTTTTT. The whole variable domain, remainder taken from reference TRBV5-1 and TRBJ1-4, is KAGVTQTPRYLIKTRGQQVTLSCSPISGHRSVSWYQQTPGQGLQFLFEYFSETQRNKGNFPGRFSGRQFSNSRSEMNVSTLELGDSALYLCASSLGSGMSEKLFFGSGTQLSVL.

This clonotype showed up many times. V and J are TRBV4-1 and TRBJ2-2; 11 bases are shared with TRBD2. Germline V gene sequence: CDR1 MGHRA, CDR2 YSYEKL. This CDR3 is 18 amino acids long. V shed 3 bases, J shed 0 bases, and the junction held 6 bases outside the gene matches. The CDR3 region has the DNA TGCGCCAGCAGCCAGAGCCGACTAGCGGGAACGAACACCGGGGAGCTGTTTTTT. It yields the protein CASSQSRLAGTNTGELFF.

The V call is TRBV20-1, the J call TRBJ1-2, with TRBD1 matching over 10 bases. V was pared by 5 bases and J by 1 base, with 7 bases of the junction left unmatched. This CDR3 is 15 amino acids long. Per the germline V gene, CDR1 is DFQATT and CDR2 is SNEGSKA (reference sequence). DNA of the CDR3: TGCAGTGCTGCGGACAGGGGGGGGCGTAACTATGGCTACACCTTC. Its protein product is CSAADRGGRNYGYTF.

This clonotype has only a few counts. This rearrangement joins TRBV12-3 or TRBV12-4 to TRBJ2-7; D may be TRBD1 (7 bases). The germline V and J ends were trimmed by 4 bases and 2 bases, with 12 bases remaining between them. This CDR3 is built from 14 residues. CDR3 DNA sequence: TGTGCCAGCAGTTCGGGGGACAGACCCTACGAGCAGTACTTC. Amino acids: CASSSGDRPYEQYF.

This clonotype was observed at least ten times. The rearrangement joins TRBV28 to TRBJ2-2; no definite D call. Deletions cut 7 bases from V and 7 bases from J, with 16 bases between. The CDR3 covers 14 residues. In germline, CDR1 is MDHEN, CDR2 SYDVKM. The CDR3 DNA is TGTGCCAGCACCGCTCCCGACTCGTTCGGGGAGCTGTTTTTT. Its translation: CASTAPDSFGELFF.

This clonotype has ten or more counts. The chain links TRBV3-1 to TRBJ2-1; either TRBD1 or TRBD2 may supply D (6 bases each). V was shortened by 4 bases and J by 3 bases, with 13 bases between the two germline ends. The CDR3 has 15 amino acids. Germline-derived CDR1 and CDR2 are LGHDT and YNNKEL (reference sequence). CDR3 in amino acids: CASSPDGGYYNEQFF. CDR3 DNA sequence: TGTGCCAGCAGCCCCGACGGGGGCTACTACAATGAGCAGTTCTTC.

At least ten counts were recorded for this clonotype. V usage is TRBV10-3 and J usage is TRBJ2-3; TRBD2 matches at 7 bases. The germline CDR1 and CDR2 sequences are ENHRY and SYGVKD. This CDR3 spans 13 amino acids. J was trimmed by 6 bases and V by 9 bases; bases with no gene match: 9. For the CDR3, the DNA is TGTGCCATTTGGGGGGGAGCCTCTGATACGCAGTATTTT. Protein: CAIWGGASDTQYF.

This clonotype came up many times. As DNA, the CDR3 is TGCAGTGCTACCCCGGGACAGGGCTTACGGACCCAGCATTTT. As protein: CSATPGQGLRTQHF. J is TRBJ1-5 and V is TRBV20-1, with 9 bases lining up with TRBD1. This CDR3 has 14 amino acids. Germline loops: CDR1 DFQATT, CDR2 SNEGSKA (reference sequence). V was clipped by 4 bases and J by 11 bases; unmatched bases: 12.